This record covers a single T cell receptor (beta chain). Its antigen is not known. This sample is part of a study of T cell repertoires in cytomegalovirus infection. Study context: Alongside well-studied HLA-B-restricted CMV epitopes, recently identified HLA-C-restricted CMV epitopes were also used. Indications of both CMV infection and matching HLA type were provided by public TCR beta signatures. General study findings and limits: It was HLA-C-restricted CMV-specific TCR beta clonotypes that dominated the response ex vivo. CMV carriers having the relevant HLA were flagged by cumulative public TCR beta family frequency.

TCRdb used MiXCR to reprocess the reads, holding one entry per CDR3 protein. The sample gives some 350,000 distinct CDR3 sequences, just under 35% of which show up once; roughly 14% is in the top ten. The clonotype originates from a human donor in good health (CMV status not recorded). Some clones in this sample may be carry-over from other donors' samples. The material sequenced was cultured PBMCs, taken from culture after CMV antigen stimulation.

The CDR3 region is CASSTSGRNEQFF. For the CDR3, the DNA is TGTGCCAGCTCTACTAGCGGGAGGAATGAGCAGTTCTTC. The chain has TRBV7-9 and TRBJ2-1, with 12 bases matching TRBD2. J lost 7 bases, V lost 8 bases, and 3 bases had no gene match. The V gene's germline CDR1 is SEHNR and CDR2 FQNEAQ (reference sequence). The CDR3 extends over 13 amino acids.